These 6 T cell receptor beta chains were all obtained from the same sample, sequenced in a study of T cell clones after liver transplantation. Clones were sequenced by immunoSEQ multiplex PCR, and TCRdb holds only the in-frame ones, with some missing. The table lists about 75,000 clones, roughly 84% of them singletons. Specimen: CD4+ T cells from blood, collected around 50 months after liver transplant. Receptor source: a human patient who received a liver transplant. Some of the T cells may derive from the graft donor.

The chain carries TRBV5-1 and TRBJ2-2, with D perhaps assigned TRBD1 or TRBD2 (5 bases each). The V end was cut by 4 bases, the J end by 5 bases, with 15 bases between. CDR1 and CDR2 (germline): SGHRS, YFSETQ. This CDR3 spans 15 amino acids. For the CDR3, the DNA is TGCGCCAGCAGCGCCGGGACGGTTAAAACCGGGGAGCTGTTTTTT. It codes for CASSAGTVKTGELFF.

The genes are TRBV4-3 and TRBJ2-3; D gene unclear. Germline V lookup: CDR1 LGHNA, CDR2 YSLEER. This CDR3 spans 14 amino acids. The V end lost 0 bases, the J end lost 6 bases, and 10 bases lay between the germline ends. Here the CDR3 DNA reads TGCGCCAGCAGCCAAGAAATTGCTCGGGATACGCAGTATTTT. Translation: CASSQEIARDTQYF.

The CDR3 region has the DNA TGTGCCAGCAGCTTAAGAGACAGAAATCAGCCCCAGCATTTT. Its protein is CASSLRDRNQPQHF. This sequence joins TRBV7-6 and TRBJ1-5, with D tentatively TRBD1 (5 bases). The CDR3 length is 14 residues. Germline V lookup: CDR1 SGHVS, CDR2 FNYEAQ. Trimming pared 2 bases from V and 4 bases from J, leaving 9 bases between.

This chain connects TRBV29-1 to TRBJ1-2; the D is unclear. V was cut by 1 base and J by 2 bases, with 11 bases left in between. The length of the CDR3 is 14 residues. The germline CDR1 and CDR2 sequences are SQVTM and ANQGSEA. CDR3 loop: CSVEGGSGNYGYTF. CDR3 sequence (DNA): TGCAGCGTTGAAGGCGGTTCGGGCAACTATGGCTACACCTTC.

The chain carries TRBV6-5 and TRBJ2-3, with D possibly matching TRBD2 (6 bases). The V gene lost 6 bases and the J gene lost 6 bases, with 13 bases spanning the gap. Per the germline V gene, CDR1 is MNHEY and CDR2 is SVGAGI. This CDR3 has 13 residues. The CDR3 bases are TGTGCCAGCAGAAAAATGGGAGGCGATACGCAGTATTTT. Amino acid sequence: CASRKMGGDTQYF.

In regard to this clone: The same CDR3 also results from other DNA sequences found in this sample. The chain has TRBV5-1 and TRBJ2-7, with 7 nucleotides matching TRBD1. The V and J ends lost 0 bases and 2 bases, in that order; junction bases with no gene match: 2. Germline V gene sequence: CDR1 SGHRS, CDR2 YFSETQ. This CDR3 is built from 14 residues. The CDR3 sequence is CASSLGQGAYEQYF. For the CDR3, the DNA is TGCGCCAGCAGCTTGGGACAGGGTGCCTACGAGCAGTACTTC.